A selection of T cell receptor beta chains follows, all from one sample in a study of cytomegalovirus exposure and HLA in healthy donors. The protocol was immunoSEQ multiplex PCR, while the TCRdb copy is restricted to in-frame clones and leaves out a portion. The sample holds roughly 190,000 clones, approximately 86% seen once. The sample consisted of PBMCs. The receptors were sampled from a man younger than 40 in good health and CMV-seropositive. Both conserved end residues are part of each CDR3. Fields, in order: J gene, clone size, V gene, D gene, CDR3 protein, CDR3 DNA. A D gene is named only where the DNA matches it firmly. Where a row states a size, it is once, few, many or the class of an expanded clone; other rows omit it.

J: TRBJ2-1; size: NA; V: TRBV9; D: NA; CDR3: CASSDRGLTYNEQFF; DNA: TGTGCCAGCAGCGACAGGGGACTCACGTACAATGAGCAGTTCTTC
J: TRBJ2-2; size: once; V: TRBV5-6; D: NA; CDR3: CASSFWGAHTGELFF; DNA: TGTGCCAGCAGCTTCTGGGGGGCGCACACCGGGGAGCTGTTTTTT
J: TRBJ1-1; size: NA; V: TRBV5-6; D: NA; CDR3: CASTSILNTEAFF; DNA: TGTGCCAGCACCTCGATTCTGAACACTGAAGCTTTCTTT
J: TRBJ2-3; size: NA; V: TRBV25-1; D: NA; CDR3: CASNSLEGDLRGDTQYF; DNA: TGTGCCAGCAATTCTCTCGAGGGGGATCTGAGGGGCGATACGCAGTATTTT
J: TRBJ2-5; size: NA; V: TRBV6-5; D: NA; CDR3: CASSYSGVRETQYF; DNA: TGTGCCAGCAGTTACTCTGGGGTGAGGGAGACCCAGTACTTC
J: TRBJ1-2; size: NA; V: TRBV6-6; D: NA; CDR3: CATDTRLNYGYTF; DNA: TGTGCCACCGATACGAGGTTGAACTATGGCTACACCTTC
J: TRBJ1-2; size: NA; V: TRBV9; D: NA; CDR3: CASSVGGGVYGYTF; DNA: TGTGCCAGCAGCGTAGGGGGAGGGGTCTATGGCTACACCTTC
J: TRBJ1-4; size: NA; V: TRBV7-9; D: TRBD1; CDR3: CASSSRGQGEEKLFF; DNA: TGTGCCAGCAGCTCAAGGGGACAGGGAGAGGAAAAACTGTTTTTT
J: TRBJ1-1; size: NA; V: TRBV4-1; D: TRBD1; CDR3: CASSQGAGQGASEAFF; DNA: TGCGCCAGCAGCCAAGGGGCCGGACAGGGGGCCTCTGAAGCTTTCTTT
J: TRBJ2-5; size: NA; V: TRBV30; D: NA; CDR3: CAWRRWGAREETQYF; DNA: TGTGCCTGGAGGCGGTGGGGGGCCAGGGAAGAGACCCAGTACTTC
J: TRBJ1-1; size: NA; V: TRBV6-1; D: NA; CDR3: CASSETVLNTEAFF; DNA: TGTGCCAGCAGTGAAACGGTACTGAACACTGAAGCTTTCTTT
J: TRBJ2-7; size: NA; V: TRBV6-5; D: NA; CDR3: CASSPRGFEQYF; DNA: TGTGCCAGCAGCCCTCGAGGGTTCGAGCAGTACTTC
J: TRBJ2-2; size: NA; V: TRBV7-6; D: NA; CDR3: CASSYPGTQNTGELFF; DNA: TGTGCCAGCAGCTACCCCGGGACACAGAACACCGGGGAGCTGTTTTTT
J: TRBJ2-7; size: NA; V: TRBV5-1; D: TRBD1; CDR3: CASSVTGGGSYEQYF; DNA: TGCGCCAGCAGCGTCACAGGGGGAGGTTCCTACGAGCAGTACTTC
J: TRBJ2-3; size: NA; V: TRBV11-3; D: NA; CDR3: CASSYLWGSTDTQYF; DNA: TGTGCCAGCAGCTACCTCTGGGGGAGCACAGATACGCAGTATTTT
J: TRBJ2-3; size: NA; V: TRBV29-1; D: NA; CDR3: CSVDWGSTDTQYF; DNA: TGCAGCGTTGATTGGGGGAGTACAGATACGCAGTATTTT